The 32 T cell receptor beta chains presented below share a single source sample, sequenced in a study of T cell repertoires in cytomegalovirus infection. Via MiXCR, TCRdb re-called the reads, giving one row per CDR3 protein. Altogether around 85,000 distinct CDR3 sequences are present, about 44% being singletons, with the ten largest covering over 85%. Which antigens these TCRs recognize remains unknown. The sample in question was CD8+ T cells from cultured PBMCs, obtained from culture after CMV antigen stimulation. These receptors all come from a human donor in good health (CMV status not recorded). Some clones in this sample may be carry-over from other donors' samples.

The V call is TRBV14, the J call TRBJ1-3; 7 nucleotides align to TRBD1. CDR3 length equals 15 residues. CDR1 is SGHDN and CDR2 is FVKESK in the germline V gene. With 4 bases clipped from V and 4 bases from J, the junction kept 7 bases outside the gene matches. The CDR3 DNA reads as TGTGCCAGCAGCCGCTGGGACAGCGAAGGAAACACCATATATTTT. As protein: CASSRWDSEGNTIYF.

The chain carries TRBV11-2 and TRBJ1-1; D is unresolved. Germline loops: CDR1 SGHAT, CDR2 FQNNGV. The CDR3 covers 13 residues. Trimming stripped 3 bases from V and 1 base from J, with 6 bases between. This chain's CDR3 is CASSFPRNTEAFF. Written as DNA, the CDR3 is TGTGCCAGCAGCTTTCCCAGGAACACTGAAGCTTTCTTT.

This clonotype was picked up a small number of times. The chain couples TRBV12-3 or TRBV12-4 to TRBJ1-5, with TRBD1 matching 10 bases. The CDR3 runs to 16 residues. V lost 7 bases, J lost 3 bases, and 9 bases stayed unmatched. CDR3 in amino acids: CASNPRDRGFNQPQHF. DNA of the CDR3: TGTGCCAGCAATCCCCGGGACAGGGGCTTCAATCAGCCCCAGCATTTT.

The V gene is TRBV6-9, the J gene TRBJ2-2, with TRBD1 identical over 8 bases. Trimming removed 1 base from V and 6 bases from J; junction bases left unmatched: 7. This CDR3 comprises 16 residues. Looked up from germline, CDR1 is MNHGY and CDR2 is SVAAGI. In DNA form, the CDR3 reads TGTGCCAGCAGTTATTGGGACAGGCCCCCACCCGGGGAGCTGTTTTTT. Translated: CASSYWDRPPPGELFF.

This clonotype appeared a few times. This sequence joins TRBV7-8 and TRBJ2-7; D is undetermined. The CDR3 runs 13 residues. Trimming pared 1 base from V and 3 bases from J, leaving 7 bases between. The germline V gene encodes CDR1 SGHVS and CDR2 FQNEAQ. As DNA, the CDR3 is TGTGCCAGCAGCTTAGAGCCAGTCTACGAGCAGTACTTC. Amino acid sequence: CASSLEPVYEQYF.

This clonotype has more than one count but fewer than ten. The chain has TRBV7-9 and TRBJ2-7; 7 nucleotides match TRBD1. Germline CDR1 reads SEHNR; CDR2 reads FQNEAQ (reference sequence). The V and J ends lost 7 bases and 3 bases, in that order; junction bases with no gene match: 9. The CDR3 is 14 amino acids. The CDR3: CASTDRDRGYEQYF. The DNA of the CDR3 is TGTGCCAGCACCGACCGGGACAGAGGCTACGAGCAGTACTTC.

This clonotype was found many times. The V call is TRBV7-9, the J call TRBJ1-5, with no clear D. Per germline, CDR1 SEHNR and CDR2 FQNEAQ (reference sequence). This CDR3 comprises 14 residues. V lost 5 bases, J lost 2 bases, and 10 bases lay in between. DNA for the CDR3: TGTGCCAGCAGCCTGGGCGGTCGCAATCAGCCCCAGCATTTT. As protein: CASSLGGRNQPQHF. Supplemented by reference TRBV7-9 and TRBJ1-5, the full variable domain reads DTGVSQNPRHKITKRGQNVTFRCDPISEHNRLYWYRQTLGQGPEFLTYFQNEAQLEKSRLLSDRFSAERPKGSFSTLEIQRTEQGDSAMYLCASSLGGRNQPQHFGDGTRLSIL.

The V call is TRBV12-3 or TRBV12-4, the J call TRBJ1-1; D remains unclear. The V end was cut by 6 bases, the J end by 0 bases, with 17 bases between. The CDR3 extends over 16 amino acids. CDR3 sequence: CASSPDGEGLNTEAFF. The CDR3 DNA reads as TGTGCCAGCAGCCCAGACGGGGAAGGTTTGAACACTGAAGCTTTCTTT.

In its sample, this clonotype was seen once. The gene calls are TRBV13 and TRBJ2-7, with D perhaps matching TRBD2 (7 bases). There are 15 residues in the CDR3. Looked up from germline, CDR1 is PRHDT and CDR2 is FYEKMQ (reference sequence). The V and J ends lost 3 bases and 2 bases respectively, with 14 bases between them. The CDR3: CASSFRVGGPYEQYF. The CDR3 DNA is TGTGCCAGCAGCTTTAGGGTGGGGGGGCCCTACGAGCAGTACTTC.

This chain links TRBV28 with TRBJ1-2, with TRBD1 as a possible D gene (6 bases). Germline V gene lookup returns CDR1 MDHEN and CDR2 SYDVKM. The CDR3 spans 15 residues. Trimming cost V 2 bases and J 2 bases, with 12 bases left between them. The CDR3 nucleotides read TGTGCCAGCAGTTTAGCCCCGACAGGAAACTATGGCTACACCTTC. It codes for CASSLAPTGNYGYTF.

The sample holds one count of this clonotype. The rearrangement uses TRBV20-1 and TRBJ1-6; perhaps TRBD1 as D (6 bases). The V and J ends lost 2 bases and 4 bases respectively, with 15 bases between them. The length of the CDR3 is 16 residues. CDR1 and CDR2 from the germline V gene are DFQATT and SNEGSKA (reference sequence). CDR3 in amino acids: CSARWRTGSYNSPLHF. CDR3 DNA: TGCAGTGCTAGATGGCGAACAGGGTCATATAATTCACCCCTCCACTTT.

This clonotype appeared a few times. The V gene is TRBV6-8, the J gene TRBJ2-5; 8 nucleotides line up with TRBD1. The CDR3 runs 15 residues. Germline values: CDR1 MNHGY, CDR2 SAAAGT. J lost 3 bases, V lost 7 bases, and 10 bases had no gene match. The CDR3 reads CASIMTGESEETQYF. The CDR3 DNA reads TGTGCCAGCATAATGACAGGGGAGTCGGAAGAGACCCAGTACTTC.

The rearrangement joins TRBV5-1 to TRBJ2-7; D unresolved. Trimming removed 2 bases from V and 0 bases from J, with 3 bases in between. The CDR3 consists of 12 residues. The germline V gene has CDR1 SGHRS and CDR2 YFSETQ. CDR3 residues: CASSFSSYEQYF. The DNA of the CDR3 is TGCGCCAGCAGCTTCAGCTCCTACGAGCAGTACTTC.

There are a few counts of this clonotype. This chain links TRBV25-1 with TRBJ1-2, with TRBD1 matching 10 bases. The CDR3 covers 15 residues. Trimming cost V 4 bases and J 4 bases; bases outside gene matches: 6. Germline CDR1 reads MGHDK; CDR2 reads SYGVNS. The CDR3, as DNA: TGTGCCAGCAGTGGACAGGGGGCGTCCGTCTATGGCTACACCTTC. Amino acids: CASSGQGASVYGYTF.

J is TRBJ2-1 and V is TRBV7-3; no clear D gene. Germline V CDR1 and CDR2: SGHTA, FQGTGA. The CDR3 is 15 amino acids. The V end lost 4 bases, the J end lost 5 bases, and 15 bases lay between the germline ends. The CDR3 nucleotides read TGTGCCAGCAGCTCCTCCGGTAGTCTCGACAATGAGCAGTTCTTC. It yields the protein CASSSSGSLDNEQFF.

The chain couples TRBV27 to TRBJ1-2; possible D gene TRBD1, 6 bases. V was cut by 1 base and J by 0 bases, with 21 bases left in between. The germline V gene has CDR1 MNHEY and CDR2 SMNVEV (reference sequence). The CDR3 consists of 19 residues. As DNA, the CDR3 is TGTGCCAGCAGTTTATGGGCAGGGGTGAGGGAAAAAGCTAACTATGGCTACACCTTC. Encoded protein: CASSLWAGVREKANYGYTF.

The chain is built from TRBV7-6 and TRBJ2-7, with 10 bases identical to TRBD2. Germline V gene data show CDR1 as SGHVS and CDR2 as FNYEAQ. The V gene end was trimmed by 5 bases and the J gene end by 5 bases; junction bases not matched to a gene: 12. This CDR3 is 16 amino acids long. The CDR3 reads CASSREASGGTHEQYF. The CDR3, as DNA: TGTGCCAGCAGCAGAGAGGCTAGCGGGGGTACACACGAGCAGTACTTC.

CDR3 sequence reads: CASSPSLLANQETQYF. The CDR3, as DNA: TGTGCCAGCAGCCCATCTCTGTTAGCGAATCAAGAGACCCAGTACTTC. The rearrangement uses TRBV7-9 and TRBJ2-5; perhaps TRBD2 as D (5 bases). The germline V gene has CDR1 SEHNR and CDR2 FQNEAQ (reference sequence). The CDR3 consists of 16 residues. V lost 5 bases and J 2 bases, leaving 18 bases between the germline ends.

In its sample, this clonotype was seen a few times. The rearrangement uses TRBV7-8 and TRBJ2-7; D might be TRBD1 (6 bases). Germline CDR1 and CDR2: SGHVS and FQNEAQ. CDR3 size: 15 residues. V lost 8 bases, J lost 2 bases, and 19 bases lay in between. CDR3 sequence (DNA): TGTGCCAGCCTTATCTCAATGGGACAACCCTACGAGCAGTACTTC. Its translation is CASLISMGQPYEQYF. The full variable domain, its missing parts supplied by reference TRBV7-8 and TRBJ2-7, is GAGVSQSPRYKVAKRGQDVALRCDPISGHVSLFWYQQALGQGPEFLTYFQNEAQLDKSGLPSDRFFAERPEGSVSTLKIQRTQQEDSAVYLCASLISMGQPYEQYFGPGTRLTVT.

This clonotype came up many times. V is TRBV7-8 and J is TRBJ2-2; 13 positions match TRBD2. Germline lookup yields CDR1 SGHVS and CDR2 FQNEAQ. The CDR3 has 18 residues. The V and J ends lost 5 bases and 5 bases, in that order; junction bases with no gene match: 11. The CDR3 protein is CASSPRETSGRVTGELFF. The CDR3 nucleotides are TGTGCCAGCAGCCCCCGTGAAACTAGCGGGAGGGTTACCGGGGAGCTGTTTTTT.

The J gene is TRBJ1-2, the V gene TRBV9, with TRBD1 matching 7 bases. Trimming cost V 4 bases and J 4 bases; bases outside gene matches: 10. This CDR3 spans 15 amino acids. Germline V gives CDR1 SGDLS, CDR2 YYNGEE. The CDR3 DNA is TGTGCCAGCAGCACTTGGGGGACAGAGAGCTATGGCTACACCTTC. This codes for CASSTWGTESYGYTF.

This clonotype has only one observation. This chain uses TRBV7-8 with TRBJ1-3, with D tentatively TRBD1 (5 bases). Germline V gene data show CDR1 as SGHVS and CDR2 as FQNEAQ. V dropped 4 bases and J dropped 4 bases, with 8 bases sitting between them. This CDR3 has 13 amino acids. The CDR3 DNA reads TGTGCCAGCAGCTCGGGGCGGGGAAACACCATATATTTT. It specifies CASSSGRGNTIYF.

The rearrangement joins TRBV5-5 to TRBJ1-4; D remains ambiguous. The CDR3 loop spans 14 amino acids. Germline CDR1 SGHKS, CDR2 YYEKEE (reference sequence). Deletions cut 3 bases from V and 7 bases from J, with 13 bases between. CDR3: CASSSPEIGEKLFF. CDR3 sequence (DNA): TGTGCCAGCAGCTCCCCTGAAATAGGTGAAAAACTGTTTTTT.

The chain combines TRBV6-2 or TRBV6-3 with TRBJ2-3; D not certain. The germline CDR1 and CDR2 sequences are MNHEY and SVGEGT. V lost 7 bases and J lost 4, with 3 bases in between. The CDR3 loop spans 10 amino acids. The CDR3 loop is CASKADTQYF. The DNA of the CDR3 is TGTGCCAGCAAGGCAGATACGCAGTATTTT.

About this clonotype: No conserved phenylalanine or tryptophan is present at the end of the CDR3, so a read error is the likely explanation. The chain carries TRBV7-2 and TRBJ2-7; the D is unclear. Germline lookup yields CDR1 SGHTA and CDR2 FQGNSA. CDR3 length equals 14 residues. Trimming removed 5 bases at V and 5 bases at J, with 16 bases between. CDR3: CASSPLVEPNEQYY. The CDR3 nucleotides are TGTGCCAGCAGCCCTTTGGTGGAGCCCAACGAGCAGTACTAC.

The chain joins TRBV19 to TRBJ2-1, with 8 nucleotides matching TRBD1. The ends lost 9 bases at V and 1 base at J; junction bases unmatched: 5. Per the germline V gene, CDR1 is LNHDA and CDR2 is SQIVND (reference sequence). The CDR3 covers 14 residues. The CDR3 protein is CASRTGRSYNEQFF. For the CDR3, the DNA is TGTGCCAGCCGGACAGGGAGATCCTACAATGAGCAGTTCTTC.

The table lists this clonotype with a few counts. The chain combines TRBV27 with TRBJ1-2; D is undetermined. The CDR3 has 12 amino acids. V lost 6 bases and J 8 bases, leaving 13 bases between the germline ends. Germline V gene data show CDR1 as MNHEY and CDR2 as SMNVEV (reference sequence). In DNA, the CDR3 is TGTGCCAGCAGGGGCCCATTATGGGGCTACACCTTC. Its protein product is CASRGPLWGYTF.

The rearrangement uses TRBV24-1 and TRBJ2-1, with TRBD1 identical over 8 bases. The V gene's germline CDR1 is KGHDR and CDR2 SFDVKD. After removal of 0 bases from V and 0 bases from J, the junction contained 6 bases not matched to a gene. CDR3 length: 18 residues. CDR3 bases: TGTGCCACCAGTGATTTGTCCCCTGGACAGGGCTCCTACAATGAGCAGTTCTTC. Its translation is CATSDLSPGQGSYNEQFF.

This clonotype was seen only a few times. V and J are TRBV4-2 and TRBJ1-1, with 11 positions matching TRBD1. The trim removed 3 bases at V and 1 base at J, leaving 10 bases unmatched. CDR1 is LGHNA and CDR2 is YNFKEQ in the germline V gene. CDR3 size: 18 residues. The CDR3 DNA is TGTGCCAGCAGCCATAGGACAGGGGGCGCGGGAACGAACACTGAAGCTTTCTTT. Amino acid sequence: CASSHRTGGAGTNTEAFF.

This clonotype has a handful of counts. The rearrangement joins TRBV29-1 to TRBJ1-2; D is ambiguous. Trimming cost V 5 bases and J 6 bases, with 13 bases left between them. The CDR3 consists of 12 residues. CDR1 is SQVTM and CDR2 is ANQGSEA in the germline V gene. The DNA of the CDR3 is TGCAGCGTTCCTGTAAGGGCGGATGGCTACACCTTC. Protein sequence: CSVPVRADGYTF. Together with reference TRBV29-1 and TRBJ1-2, the CDR3 gives the full variable domain: SAVISQKPSRDICQRGTSLTIQCQVDSQVTMMFWYRQQPGQSLTLIATANQGSEATYESGFVIDKFPISRPNLTFSTLTVSNMSPEDSSIYLCSVPVRADGYTFGSGTRLTVV.

The chain employs TRBV7-1 and TRBJ1-2; possibly TRBD1 for D (6 bases). TRBV7-1 is marked as an open reading frame, function uncertain. Deletions cut 5 bases from V and 5 bases from J, with 18 bases between. The CDR3 contains 15 residues. The CDR3 nucleotides read TGTGCCAGCAGCCGCGGGTCAGGGGATCGGTATGGCTACACCTTC. Translation: CASSRGSGDRYGYTF.

This clonotype was seen more than once but under ten times. The chain links TRBV7-9 to TRBJ1-5; D is perhaps TRBD1 (5 bases). Germline V gene data show CDR1 as SEHNR and CDR2 as FQNEAQ (reference sequence). The CDR3 runs to 12 residues. V was pared by 9 bases and J by 9 bases, with 15 bases between. Here the CDR3 DNA reads TGTGCCAGTTCACAGGACCTAGGGCCCCAGCATTTT. Protein product: CASSQDLGPQHF.